The present TCR beta chain was sequenced within a study of CD8+ T cells in alopecia areata. This sample's treatment: oral pan-JAK inhibitor, 5-10 mg twice daily. RNA was isolated and reverse transcribed to cDNA, the sequencing template. The method was immunoSEQ multiplex PCR; TCRdb's version includes in-frame clones alone and lacks a portion of them. The sample includes about 190,000 clones, about 60% of them seen just once. Findings of the study overall: Scalp clonality and expanded CD8+ clones among the top 100 were significantly decreased by tofacitinib. With patients, TCR sharing proved less clear than in mice, a difference possibly related to HLA.

A note on this clone: Its antigen is currently unknown.

CDR1 is LNHDA, CDR2 SQIVND, per germline (reference sequence). V was pared by 7 bases and J by 2 bases, with 15 bases between. The CDR3 is 15 residues long. The chain couples TRBV19 to TRBJ2-1; D is undetermined. The origin of this receptor is a human donor with alopecia areata. The material was CD4+ T cells sorted from blood, obtained at week 4, from a patient treated with tofacitinib. The CDR3 region has the DNA TGTGCCAGTACTTATAGCAGCGACCCCTACAATGAGCAGTTCTTC. It specifies CASTYSSDPYNEQFF.